The TCR beta chain described here comes from a study of OX40 agonist ivuxolimab in advanced cancers. Study-level information: Patients got intravenous ivuxolimab at 0.01 to 10 mg/kg every 2 weeks.

CDR3 length equals 15 residues. Trimming stripped 7 bases from V and 1 base from J, with 19 bases between. CDR1 and CDR2 (germline): GTSNPN, SVGIG (reference sequence). The data were produced by immunoSEQ multiplex PCR, yet TCRdb's version contains in-frame clones alone and is incomplete. The sample consists of 77,000 or so clones, more than 70% of them appearing once. The rearrangement uses TRBV30 and TRBJ2-5; a possible D gene is TRBD2 (6 bases). Material: CD4+ or CD8+ T cells sorted from blood, obtained in a trial of the OX40 agonist ivuxolimab. The sequence came from an adult with an advanced solid tumor such as melanoma, head and neck, liver or kidney cancer. The CDR3 protein is CAFRRIGDFQETQYF. Written as DNA, the CDR3 is TGTGCCTTTCGTCGGATTGGGGACTTCCAAGAGACCCAGTACTTC.